The clone carrying this TCR beta chain was detected only once. The data stem from a study of T cell changes during pregnancy in multiple sclerosis. The V segment lost 3 bases and the J segment 10 bases; nucleotides outside the gene matches: 10. This CDR3 has 17 amino acids. In germline, CDR1 is SGHRS, CDR2 YFSETQ. The repertoire was sequenced with immunoSEQ multiplex PCR; TCRdb's copy has only in-frame clones and lacks some. The sample lists roughly 84,000 clones; roughly 93% were seen once. This TCR came from a female donor in good health, enrolled as a control in a pregnancy study. This chain connects TRBV5-1 to TRBJ2-1; 16 nucleotides align to TRBD2. This sample comprised peripheral blood, obtained in the third trimester of pregnancy. The CDR3 nucleotides are TGCGCCAGCAGCTCAGACTCCGGGACTAGCGGGAGGGTCGAGCAGTTCTTC. Residues: CASSSDSGTSGRVEQFF.